This T cell receptor beta chain was sequenced for a study of OX40 agonist ivuxolimab in advanced cancers. It was autoimmune disease history or systemic immunosuppression that excluded patients. The assay was immunoSEQ multiplex PCR, and TCRdb's table has in-frame clones only and misses some. The table lists some 80,000 clones, more than 90% of them singletons. The length of the CDR3 is 15 residues. Germline values: CDR1 SEHNR, CDR2 FQNEAQ (reference sequence). V lost 3 bases to trimming and J lost 4 bases, with 14 bases between them. Source: CD4+ or CD8+ T cells sorted from blood, taken in a trial of the OX40 agonist ivuxolimab. The rearrangement joins TRBV7-9 to TRBJ2-3; D is perhaps TRBD2 (5 bases). The sequence derives from an adult with an advanced solid tumor such as melanoma, head and neck, liver or kidney cancer. The CDR3 region is CASSFGSSMADTQYF. The CDR3 DNA reads as TGTGCCAGCAGCTTTGGGTCTAGCATGGCAGATACGCAGTATTTT.